In its sample, the clone carrying this TCR beta chain was seen many times. Unique molecular identifiers were incorporated into the prepared TCRbeta library. TCRdb redid the calling of the PCR reads with MiXCR, one entry per CDR3 protein. This table holds about 400,000 distinct CDR3 sequences, 10% to 15% found once. The V and J ends lost 9 bases and 4 bases, in that order; junction bases with no gene match: 8. Germline-derived CDR1 and CDR2 are ENHRY and SYGVKD. This CDR3 region has 14 residues. The data were taken from a study of T-cell reconstitution after alpha-beta-depleted transplantation in children.

The clonotype comes from a human donor who donated a stem cell graft to a child with Fanconi anemia. V and J are TRBV10-3 and TRBJ2-1, with TRBD2 identical over 8 bases. Sequenced material: PBMCs, taken from the stem cell graft. The chain's CDR3 is CAITSGGPYNEQFF. In nucleotides, the CDR3 is TGTGCCATTACGAGCGGGGGCCCGTACAATGAGCAGTTCTTC.